This T cell receptor beta chain appears in the sequencing data of a study of CD8+CD57+ T cells in acquired aplastic anemia. Study-wide context: Across the sorted CD4+ and CD8+ cells, DNA amounts averaged about 3 ug. Whole-study findings and limits: Patients and controls were found to share over 25 CD8+ CDR3 sequences. In CD8+ cells, Simpson's diversity showed no significant difference between patients and controls.

Comments on this clonotype: The antigen is not known.

The template used for profiling TCR beta VDJ and CDR3 was genomic DNA. One entry per CDR3 protein results from TCRdb running MiXCR on the reads. The repertoire has approximately 190,000 distinct CDR3 sequences, 55% to 70% of them found once; the top ten carry 46%. Sequencing used sorted CD4+, CD8+, or CD8+CD57+ T cells (not recorded which) from PBMCs. The receptor was isolated from a human donor with severe aplastic anemia or a healthy control (not recorded which).

The CDR3 sequence: CASRPSRVGGNTIYF. CDR3 nucleotide sequence: TGTGCCAGCAGGCCCAGCAGGGTTGGTGGAAACACCATATATTTT. The chain carries TRBV7-9 and TRBJ1-3; D possibly corresponds to TRBD1 (5 bases). Germline loops: CDR1 SEHNR, CDR2 FQNEAQ (reference sequence). The CDR3 has 15 amino acids. Trimming took 6 bases from V and 3 from J, leaving 15 bases between them.